The 14 T cell receptor beta chains below all came from one sample that was sequenced in a study of cytomegalovirus exposure and HLA in healthy donors. PCR was performed using 60 Vbeta and 13 Jbeta primers. The protocol was immunoSEQ multiplex PCR, while the TCRdb copy is restricted to in-frame clones and leaves out a portion. This sample's table reports about 75,000 clones. Source material: PBMCs. These receptors came from a man younger than 35 in good health and CMV-seropositive.

V gene TRBV7-9 combines with J gene TRBJ1-2, with D tentatively TRBD1 (6 bases). Germline CDR1 is SEHNR and CDR2 is FQNEAQ (reference sequence). The length of the CDR3 is 14 residues. V was clipped by 8 bases and J by 4 bases, with 17 bases between them. For the CDR3, the DNA is TGTGCCAGCCCGGACCGGACAGACTTCTATGGCTACACCTTC. Translation gives CASPDRTDFYGYTF.

The chain carries TRBV19 and TRBJ1-5; the match to TRBD1 covers 8 bases. Germline CDR1 LNHDA, CDR2 SQIVND (reference sequence). V gave up 5 bases and J gave up 2 bases; unmatched junction bases: 8. The CDR3 runs 16 residues. CDR3 sequence (DNA): TGTGCCAGTAGTCAAACAGGGGGTCTCGGCAATCAGCCCCAGCATTTT. Protein: CASSQTGGLGNQPQHF.

The chain uses TRBV27 and TRBJ1-6; no clear D gene. Deletions cut 3 bases from V and 9 bases from J, with 12 bases between. This CDR3 is built from 14 residues. CDR1 and CDR2 (germline): MNHEY, SMNVEV (reference sequence). The CDR3 reads CASSLGGPGSPLHF. CDR3 in DNA: TGTGCCAGCAGTTTGGGTGGGCCCGGTTCACCCCTCCACTTT.

The chain uses TRBV10-1 and TRBJ2-5; D may be TRBD1 (6 bases). The V end lost 4 bases, the J end lost 2 bases, and 14 bases lay between the germline ends. This CDR3 comprises 15 residues. Germline CDR1 WNHNN, CDR2 SYGVQD (reference sequence). CDR3 sequence reads: CASSVGNQGQETQYF. CDR3 nucleotides: TGCGCCAGCAGTGTGGGTAACCAGGGGCAAGAGACCCAGTACTTC.

V and J are TRBV14 and TRBJ2-7; 9 nucleotides line up with TRBD2. Germline CDR1 reads SGHDN; CDR2 reads FVKESK. The CDR3 runs 13 residues. V lost 4 bases to trimming and J lost 3 bases; unmatched junction nucleotides: 1. The CDR3 loop is CASSLAGVYEQYF. CDR3 coding DNA: TGTGCCAGCAGCCTAGCGGGAGTCTACGAGCAGTACTTC. Full variable domain (outside the CDR3, taken from reference TRBV14 and TRBJ2-7): EAGVTQFPSHSVIEKGQTVTLRCDPISGHDNLYWYRRVMGKEIKFLLHFVKESKQDESGMPNNRFLAERTGGTYSTLKVQPAELEDSGVYFCASSLAGVYEQYFGPGTRLTVT.

In nucleotides, the CDR3 is TGTGCCAGCAGCTTAGCGAGGACAGGGGATGAAAAACTGTTTTTT. Translation gives CASSLARTGDEKLFF. The V call is TRBV7-2, the J call TRBJ1-4, with 9 bases lining up with TRBD1. Germline V CDR1 and CDR2: SGHTA, FQGNSA. J lost 6 bases, V lost 0 bases, and 2 bases had no gene match. The CDR3 contains 15 residues.

The chain uses TRBV7-2 and TRBJ2-3; maybe TRBD2 (7 bases). The CDR3 is made up of 14 amino acids. From germline, CDR1 is SGHTA and CDR2 FQGNSA. Trimming took 4 bases from V and 4 from J, leaving 12 bases between them. The CDR3 DNA reads as TGTGCCAGCAGCTATACAGGGAGGGCAGATACGCAGTATTTT. Amino acid sequence: CASSYTGRADTQYF. The whole variable domain, filled in from reference TRBV7-2 and TRBJ2-3, reads GAGVSQSPSNKVTEKGKDVELRCDPISGHTALYWYRQSLGQGLEFLIYFQGNSAPDKSGLPSDRFSAERTGGSVSTLTIQRTQQEDSAVYLCASSYTGRADTQYFGPGTRLTVL.

The chain couples TRBV28 to TRBJ2-3, with TRBD2 matching over 7 bases. The V gene's germline CDR1 is MDHEN and CDR2 SYDVKM. V was pared by 5 bases and J by 0 bases, with 8 bases of the junction left unmatched. This CDR3 spans 16 amino acids. CDR3 sequence: CASSIPPSGSTDTQYF. Written as DNA, the CDR3 is TGTGCCAGCAGTATTCCCCCTAGCGGTAGCACAGATACGCAGTATTTT.

The rearrangement joins TRBV19 to TRBJ1-2, with D possibly matching TRBD1 (6 bases). Trimming cost V 4 bases and J 7 bases, with 19 bases left between them. Germline CDR1 LNHDA, CDR2 SQIVND (reference sequence). The CDR3 runs to 15 residues. DNA of the CDR3: TGTGCCAGTAGTAAAGCAGGGGCCACCCTAGGTGGCTACACCTTC. Amino acids: CASSKAGATLGGYTF.

V and J are TRBV5-1 and TRBJ1-1; D gene ambiguous. CDR1 and CDR2 from the germline V gene are SGHRS and YFSETQ. Trimming took 0 bases from V and 0 from J, leaving 12 bases between them. The CDR3 loop spans 16 amino acids. CDR3 region: CASSLVQKLMNTEAFF. The CDR3 bases are TGCGCCAGCAGCTTGGTACAGAAACTCATGAACACTGAAGCTTTCTTT.

The V gene is TRBV29-1, the J gene TRBJ2-5; maybe TRBD2 (6 bases). The CDR3 consists of 15 residues. Deletions cut 0 bases from V and 11 bases from J, with 22 bases between. Germline-derived CDR1 and CDR2 are SQVTM and ANQGSEA. The CDR3 DNA sequence: TGCAGCGTTGAAGACAGCCTGGACGGGAGAGGGGAGCAGTACTTC. Its translation is CSVEDSLDGRGEQYF.

The chain uses TRBV27 and TRBJ1-1; 7 bases map to TRBD1. CDR1 is MNHEY and CDR2 is SMNVEV in the germline V gene (reference sequence). Losses at the gene ends were 5 bases for V and 6 bases for J; bases not matched to a gene: 15. The CDR3 loop spans 16 amino acids. The CDR3 DNA follows: TGTGCCAGCAGTACTCCGGGACAGTTGGGTATTCCTGAAGCTTTCTTT. Its protein product is CASSTPGQLGIPEAFF.

The chain couples TRBV28 to TRBJ1-2; TRBD1 is a possible D gene (5 bases). From germline, CDR1 is MDHEN and CDR2 SYDVKM. With 5 bases removed from V and 6 bases from J, the gap between germline ends came to 16 bases. The CDR3 runs to 14 residues. As DNA, the CDR3 is TGTGCCAGCAGTAAAGGAGGGGCGGGACATGGCTACACCTTC. This codes for CASSKGGAGHGYTF.

The gene calls are TRBV18 and TRBJ2-5; D is unclear. Trimming took 6 bases from V and 0 from J, leaving 5 bases between them. The germline V gene has CDR1 KGHSH and CDR2 LQKENI. CDR3 length equals 12 residues. The CDR3 region is CASSPYQETQYF. CDR3 coding DNA: TGTGCCAGCTCCCCCTACCAAGAGACCCAGTACTTC.